The T cell receptor beta chain described here comes from a study of OX40 agonist ivuxolimab in advanced cancers. General study results and limits: The CD4+ and CD8+ T cells in the blood had expanded clonally by week 6 at 0.1 to 3.0 mg/kg.

Data came from immunoSEQ multiplex PCR; TCRdb stores just in-frame clones and leaves some out. The sample holds about 95,000 clones, about 91% seen once. Trimming cost V 0 bases and J 3 bases, with 7 bases left between them. In germline, CDR1 is SEHNR, CDR2 FQNEAQ (reference sequence). This CDR3 is built from 14 residues. This clone was found once. Its antigen remains unknown. Specimen: CD4+ or CD8+ T cells sorted from blood, collected in a trial of the OX40 agonist ivuxolimab. This TCR was recovered from an adult with an advanced solid tumor such as melanoma, head and neck, liver or kidney cancer. V usage is TRBV7-9 and J usage is TRBJ2-3; perhaps TRBD1 as D (5 bases). This CDR3 is CASSLATATDTQYF. The CDR3 bases are TGTGCCAGCAGCTTAGCGACAGCAACAGATACGCAGTATTTT.